This T cell receptor (beta chain) was identified in a study of blood T cell repertoires in COVID-19. Study in general: Spain, Italy and the United States supplied samples that represented acute and convalescent COVID-19. Sample material is recorded as cDNA or gDNA derived from T cells, B-cell-depleted T cells, or PBMCs.

As handled by the study authors: Quantification of nucleated cells was approximated via reference gene primer amplification. Only in-frame clones appear in the TCRdb table, and some are missing; sequencing was by immunoSEQ multiplex PCR. V and J calls and clone size follow that table, whereas D and trimming were derived from the DNA. The sample has 170,000 or so clones, 90% seen once. The germline V gene has CDR1 SGHTA and CDR2 FQGNSA. The CDR3 runs to 16 residues. J gave up 4 bases and V 7 bases, and 12 bases lay outside the gene matches. The sequence was obtained from a man aged 45-60 years with acute or convalescent COVID-19. The V gene is TRBV7-2, the J gene TRBJ2-3; TRBD2 agrees at 9 bases. The sample was peripheral blood. The CDR3 coding sequence is TGTGCCAGCACCCCCCCGGGACTAGCAGGGGCAGATACGCAGTATTTT. This gives the protein CASTPPGLAGADTQYF.